These 20 T cell receptor beta chains were sequenced from one sample in a study of neoadjuvant anti-PD-1 for oral cavity cancer. The assay was immunoSEQ multiplex PCR, and TCRdb's table has in-frame clones only and misses some. The data contain 15,000 to 20,000 clones, around two thirds of them singletons. The sample here was PBMCs, taken before nivolumab (anti-PD-1) treatment. These receptors were collected from a person aged 35-79 years with oral cavity squamous cell carcinoma.

The genes are TRBV7-2 and TRBJ2-1; 9 nucleotides agree with TRBD2. J lost 7 bases, V lost 4 bases, and 8 bases had no gene match. This CDR3 has 15 residues. Germline V gives CDR1 SGHTA, CDR2 FQGNSA. The CDR3 DNA reads as TGTGCCAGCAGCTCGACTAGCGGAGGAGGTAATGAGCAGTTCTTC. This translates into CASSSTSGGGNEQFF.

This rearrangement joins TRBV5-6 to TRBJ2-7, with TRBD2 matching over 10 bases. This CDR3 region has 15 residues. J lost 3 bases, V lost 2 bases, and 5 bases had no gene match. Germline loops: CDR1 SGHDT, CDR2 YYEEEE. DNA for the CDR3: TGTGCCAGCAGCTTCGAGGCTAGCGGGAGCTACGAGCAGTACTTC. It encodes CASSFEASGSYEQYF.

This chain joins TRBV5-6 and TRBJ1-4, with D tentatively TRBD1 (5 bases). The CDR3 runs 14 residues. CDR1 and CDR2 from the germline V gene are SGHDT and YYEEEE. V was trimmed by 2 bases and J by 8 bases, leaving 13 bases between them. Here the CDR3 DNA reads TGTGCCAGCAGCTTTGGGGGGATGAGGGAAAAACTGTTTTTT. Amino acid sequence: CASSFGGMREKLFF.

V is TRBV6-5 and J is TRBJ2-5; 8 bases fit TRBD1. The V gene's germline CDR1 is MNHEY and CDR2 SVGAGI. J was trimmed by 5 bases and V by 6 bases; bases with no gene match: 2. The CDR3 is 12 residues long. The CDR3 reads CASRDRAETQYF. CDR3 DNA sequence: TGTGCCAGCAGGGACAGGGCTGAGACCCAGTACTTC.

The chain recombines TRBV2 with TRBJ2-7; D is possibly TRBD1 (5 bases). CDR1 and CDR2 (germline): SNHLY, FYNNEI. Between the trimmed V and J ends, which lost 6 bases and 3 bases, there was a span of 12 bases. CDR3 length: 13 residues. The CDR3 sequence: CASRDDRLYEQYF. For the CDR3, the DNA is TGTGCCAGCAGAGATGACAGACTCTACGAGCAGTACTTC.

The J gene is TRBJ2-7, the V gene TRBV6-1; tentatively, D is TRBD2 (7 bases). This CDR3 is built from 14 residues. Trimming stripped 7 bases from V and 4 bases from J, with 17 bases between. The V gene's germline CDR1 is MNHNS and CDR2 SASEGT. The CDR3 region has the DNA TGTGCCAGCAATCCTTCCGGGGGGCCTTACGAGCAGTACTTC. Amino acid sequence: CASNPSGGPYEQYF.

The chain uses TRBV28 and TRBJ2-7; D is possibly TRBD1 or TRBD2 (5 bases each). Per germline, CDR1 MDHEN and CDR2 SYDVKM. Trimming took off 7 bases at V and 2 bases at J, with 15 bases between the two ends. The CDR3 runs to 14 residues. The CDR3 DNA reads as TGTGCCAGCATCTCCGGGACGTCGGCCTACGAGCAGTACTTC. It translates to CASISGTSAYEQYF.

Details on this clone: The same CDR3 can be traced to other DNA sequences in this sample. The chain carries TRBV7-9 and TRBJ2-7; TRBD1 is a possible D gene (5 bases). CDR3 length: 13 amino acids. Germline values: CDR1 SEHNR, CDR2 FQNEAQ (reference sequence). V was clipped by 4 bases and J by 1 base, with 8 bases between them. CDR3 nucleotide sequence: TGTGCCAGCAGCTCCGGACAATCCTACGAGCAGTACTTC. This encodes CASSSGQSYEQYF.

V usage is TRBV9 and J usage is TRBJ2-7; a weak D match, TRBD2 (6 bases). Germline V gene lookup returns CDR1 SGDLS and CDR2 YYNGEE. V was trimmed by 0 bases and J by 6 bases, leaving 16 bases between them. There are 15 residues in the CDR3. This CDR3 is CASSVAAERAGEQYF. The CDR3, as DNA: TGTGCCAGCAGCGTAGCGGCGGAGCGGGCAGGCGAGCAGTACTTC. The whole variable domain, filled in from reference TRBV9 and TRBJ2-7, reads DSGVTQTPKHLITATGQRVTLRCSPRSGDLSVYWYQQSLDQGLQFLIQYYNGEERAKGNILERFSAQQFPDLHSELNLSSLELGDSALYFCASSVAAERAGEQYFGPGTRLTVT.

This clone has only a few counts. The rearrangement links TRBV30 to TRBJ1-1; D is ambiguous. Trimming shortened V by 0 bases and J by 1 base, and 6 bases separated the two germline ends. Germline-derived CDR1 and CDR2 are GTSNPN and SVGIG (reference sequence). The CDR3 extends over 13 amino acids. CDR3 amino acids: CAWSVKGNTEAFF. The CDR3 nucleotides are TGTGCCTGGAGTGTAAAGGGGAACACTGAAGCTTTCTTT.

This chain connects TRBV19 to TRBJ1-3; D possibly corresponds to TRBD1 (6 bases). Germline V gives CDR1 LNHDA, CDR2 SQIVND (reference sequence). Deletions cut 8 bases from V and 7 bases from J, with 15 bases between. The CDR3 covers 13 residues. CDR3: CASGVTGINTIYF. CDR3 DNA: TGTGCCAGTGGGGTTACAGGGATCAACACCATATATTTT.

The chain employs TRBV10-3 and TRBJ2-1, with D perhaps matching TRBD1 (6 bases). The V and J ends lost 5 bases and 6 bases respectively, with 20 bases between them. The CDR3 contains 16 residues. The germline CDR1 and CDR2 sequences are ENHRY and SYGVKD. The CDR3 here is CAISPRAGVESNEQFF. The CDR3 nucleotides read TGTGCCATCAGTCCACGAGCAGGGGTTGAATCCAATGAGCAGTTCTTC.

This clone showed up just a few times. The V gene is TRBV5-6, the J gene TRBJ2-7; TRBD2 matches 11 bases. V lost 2 bases to trimming and J lost 7 bases; unmatched junction nucleotides: 8. Germline CDR1 is SGHDT and CDR2 is YYEEEE. The CDR3 is 15 residues long. The CDR3 protein is CASSFTLTSGAEQYF. DNA of the CDR3: TGTGCCAGCAGCTTTACCTTGACTAGCGGGGCGGAGCAGTACTTC.

The chain is built from TRBV5-1 and TRBJ2-3, with 7 bases matching TRBD2. V lost 4 bases and J lost 5; bases outside the gene matches: 16. The CDR3 runs to 17 residues. The germline V gene encodes CDR1 SGHRS and CDR2 YFSETQ. In nucleotides, the CDR3 is TGCGCCAGCAGCATGGGGGGGACTGCACCTACGGAAGATACGCAGTATTTT. Its protein product is CASSMGGTAPTEDTQYF.

The CDR3 DNA follows: TGCGCCAGCACGGGGGAGGCTGAAGCTTTCTTT. It encodes CASTGEAEAFF. The genes are TRBV10-2 and TRBJ1-1; D is possibly TRBD1 (5 bases). This CDR3 is built from 11 residues. The germline V gene encodes CDR1 WSHSY and CDR2 SAAADI. V lost 7 bases to trimming and J lost 6 bases, with 9 bases between them.

The chain couples TRBV5-1 to TRBJ2-1, with 12 bases matching TRBD2. Unmatched junction bases numbered 4, after V lost 4 bases and J lost 8 bases. The CDR3 length is 14 residues. In germline, CDR1 is SGHRS, CDR2 YFSETQ. Here the CDR3 reads CASSPSGREDEQFF. The CDR3 DNA sequence: TGCGCCAGCAGCCCTAGCGGGAGGGAGGATGAGCAGTTCTTC.

This clone was counted a few times. The chain links TRBV30 to TRBJ1-5, with TRBD1 identical over 7 bases. The CDR3 extends over 16 amino acids. The germline V gene encodes CDR1 GTSNPN and CDR2 SVGIG (reference sequence). Trimming at V came to 0 bases and at J to 6 bases, leaving 11 bases not matched to a gene. The CDR3 loop reads CAWSVQFETGSQPQHF. The CDR3 DNA follows: TGTGCCTGGAGTGTACAGTTCGAGACAGGGAGTCAGCCCCAGCATTTT.

The chain has TRBV7-9 and TRBJ1-5, with D maybe TRBD1 (6 bases). Trimming removed 5 bases from V and 3 bases from J, with 11 bases in between. Looked up from germline, CDR1 is SEHNR and CDR2 is FQNEAQ (reference sequence). The CDR3 contains 14 residues. In nucleotides, the CDR3 is TGTGCCAGCAGCCGGGACACGGCCAATCAGCCCCAGCATTTT. Amino acid sequence: CASSRDTANQPQHF. Full variable domain (rest looked up from reference TRBV7-9 and TRBJ1-5): DTGVSQNPRHKITKRGQNVTFRCDPISEHNRLYWYRQTLGQGPEFLTYFQNEAQLEKSRLLSDRFSAERPKGSFSTLEIQRTEQGDSAMYLCASSRDTANQPQHFGDGTRLSIL.

This chain uses TRBV27 with TRBJ2-7, with 8 positions matching TRBD1. Germline trimming cut 8 bases from V and 3 bases from J; bases unmatched to any gene: 15. Per the germline V gene, CDR1 is MNHEY and CDR2 is SMNVEV (reference sequence). The CDR3 runs 16 residues. The DNA for the CDR3 is TGTGCCAGCGCATTAAAACCAGGGGGCTCGTTCTACGAGCAGTACTTC. This codes for CASALKPGGSFYEQYF.

The CDR3 DNA sequence: TGTGCCAGCAGCTTAGTCGGCGCAATGAACACTGAAGCTTTCTTT. It is translated as CASSLVGAMNTEAFF. This sequence joins TRBV11-2 and TRBJ1-1, with unresolved D. CDR1 SGHAT and CDR2 FQNNGV come from the germline V gene. V was trimmed by 1 base and J by 0 bases, leaving 9 bases between them. CDR3 length: 15 residues.